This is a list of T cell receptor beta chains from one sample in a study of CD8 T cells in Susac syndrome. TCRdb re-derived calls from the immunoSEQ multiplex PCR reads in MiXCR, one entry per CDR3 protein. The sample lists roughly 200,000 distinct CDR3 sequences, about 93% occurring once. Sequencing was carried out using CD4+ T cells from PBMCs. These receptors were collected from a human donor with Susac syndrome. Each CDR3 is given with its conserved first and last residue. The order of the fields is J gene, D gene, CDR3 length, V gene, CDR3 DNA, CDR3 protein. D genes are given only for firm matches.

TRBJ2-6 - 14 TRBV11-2 TGTGCCAGCAGGACTGTCTCTGGGGCCAACGTCCTGACTTTC CASRTVSGANVLTF
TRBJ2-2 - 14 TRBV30 TGTGCCTGGGCACACCCGGGGGCGACCGGGGAGCTGTTTTTT CAWAHPGATGELFF
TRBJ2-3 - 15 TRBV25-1 TGTGCCAGCAGTGATCCCCGGACCAGCACAGATACGCAGTATTTT CASSDPRTSTDTQYF
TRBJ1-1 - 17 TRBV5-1 TGCGCCAGCAGCCCGGGCTGGTCCCCGAACGTGAACACTGAAGCTTTCTTT CASSPGWSPNVNTEAFF
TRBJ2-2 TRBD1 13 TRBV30 TGTGCCCGCGGGGACAGGGAATCCGGGGAGCTGTTTTTT CARGDRESGELFF
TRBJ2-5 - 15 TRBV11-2 TGTGCCAGCAGCTTAATTAGTCTGGGGGGAGAGACCCAGTACTTC CASSLISLGGETQYF
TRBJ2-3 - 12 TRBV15 TGTGCCACCAGCAGAGGGGGGGATACGCAGTATTTT CATSRGGDTQYF
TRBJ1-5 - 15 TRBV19 TGTGCCAGTAGTATTAGCAGGGCGGGGAATCAGCCCCAGCATTTT CASSISRAGNQPQHF
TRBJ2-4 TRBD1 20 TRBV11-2 TGTGCCAGCAGCTTATCTGTCCCGGGACAGGGGGCGCCGGCCAAAAACATTCAGTACTTC CASSLSVPGQGAPAKNIQYF
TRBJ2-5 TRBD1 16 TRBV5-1 TGCGCCAGCAGCTTGGTGGCCCAGGGGGCGAGCGAGACCCAGTACTTC CASSLVAQGASETQYF
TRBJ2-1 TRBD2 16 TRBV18 TGTGCCAGCTCACCTACTCTAGCGGGTTCCTACAATGAGCAGTTCTTC CASSPTLAGSYNEQFF
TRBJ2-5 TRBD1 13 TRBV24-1 TGTGCCACCAGCCCGGGACAGGGAGAGACCCAGTACTTC CATSPGQGETQYF
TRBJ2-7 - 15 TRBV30 TGTGCCTGGAGTGTCCTAAGCAGGCAGTTCTACGAGCAGTACTTC CAWSVLSRQFYEQYF
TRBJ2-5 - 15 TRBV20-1 TGCAGTGCTAGAGATTCGGACGTACCTAAAGAGACCCAGTACTTC CSARDSDVPKETQYF
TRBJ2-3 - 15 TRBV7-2 TGTGCCAGCAGCTTAGTAGCCGGGGGTACAGATACGCAGTATTTT CASSLVAGGTDTQYF
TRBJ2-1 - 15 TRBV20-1 TGCAGTGCTAGTCGACCGCGGGGCTACAACAATGAGCAGTTCTTC CSASRPRGYNNEQFF
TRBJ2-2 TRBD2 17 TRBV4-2 TGTGCCAGCAGCCAAGATTTAGCGGGAGGGCCTCGTGGGGAGCTGTTTTTT CASSQDLAGGPRGELFF